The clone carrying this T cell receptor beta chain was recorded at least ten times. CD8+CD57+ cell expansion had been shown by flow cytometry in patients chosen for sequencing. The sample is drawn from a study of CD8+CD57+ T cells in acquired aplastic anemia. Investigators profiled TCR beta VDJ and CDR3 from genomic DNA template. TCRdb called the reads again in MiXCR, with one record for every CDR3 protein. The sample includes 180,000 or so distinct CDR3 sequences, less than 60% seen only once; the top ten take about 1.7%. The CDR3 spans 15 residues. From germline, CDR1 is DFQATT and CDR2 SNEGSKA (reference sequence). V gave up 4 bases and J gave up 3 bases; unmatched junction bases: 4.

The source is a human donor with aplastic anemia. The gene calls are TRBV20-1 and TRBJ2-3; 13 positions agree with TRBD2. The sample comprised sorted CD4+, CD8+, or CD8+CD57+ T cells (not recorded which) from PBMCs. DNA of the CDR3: TGCAGTGCTATGAGACTAGCGGGGGGAACAGATACGCAGTATTTT. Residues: CSAMRLAGGTDTQYF.